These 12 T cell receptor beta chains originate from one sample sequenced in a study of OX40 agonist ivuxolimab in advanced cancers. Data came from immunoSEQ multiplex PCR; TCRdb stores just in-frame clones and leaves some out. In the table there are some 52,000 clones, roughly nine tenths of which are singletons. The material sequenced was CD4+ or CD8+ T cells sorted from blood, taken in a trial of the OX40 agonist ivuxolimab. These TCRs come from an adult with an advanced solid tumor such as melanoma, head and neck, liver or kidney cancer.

CDR3 nucleotides: TGTGCCAGCAGTCCTTGGGGACAGGGGATCAATGAGCAGTTCTTC. Translated, it gives CASSPWGQGINEQFF. The gene calls are TRBV28 and TRBJ2-1; 10 bases map to TRBD1. Germline loops: CDR1 MDHEN, CDR2 SYDVKM. Germline trimming cut 5 bases from V and 6 bases from J; bases unmatched to any gene: 7. This CDR3 region has 15 residues.

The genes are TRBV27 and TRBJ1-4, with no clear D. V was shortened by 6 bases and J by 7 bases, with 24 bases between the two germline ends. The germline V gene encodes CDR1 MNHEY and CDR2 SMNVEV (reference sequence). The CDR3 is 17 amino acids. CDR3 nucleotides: TGTGCCAGCAGGCCAACGGACCTCGGGCGGTGGGGTGAAAAACTGTTTTTT. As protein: CASRPTDLGRWGEKLFF. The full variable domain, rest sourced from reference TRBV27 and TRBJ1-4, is EAQVTQNPRYLITVTGKKLTVTCSQNMNHEYMSWYRQDPGLGLRQIYYSMNVEVTDKGDVPEGYKVSRKEKRNFPLILESPSPNQTSLYFCASRPTDLGRWGEKLFFGSGTQLSVL.

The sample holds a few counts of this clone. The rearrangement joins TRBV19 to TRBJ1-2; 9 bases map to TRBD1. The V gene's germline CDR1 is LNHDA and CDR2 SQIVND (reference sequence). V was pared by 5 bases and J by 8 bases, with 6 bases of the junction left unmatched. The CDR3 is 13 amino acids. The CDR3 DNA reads TGTGCCAGTAGTCAGGACAGGGGTAAAGGCTACACCTTC. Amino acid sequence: CASSQDRGKGYTF. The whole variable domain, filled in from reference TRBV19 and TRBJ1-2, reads DGGITQSPKYLFRKEGQNVTLSCEQNLNHDAMYWYRQDPGQGLRLIYYSQIVNDFQKGDIAEGYSVSREKKESFPLTVTSAQKNPTAFYLCASSQDRGKGYTFGSGTRLTVV.

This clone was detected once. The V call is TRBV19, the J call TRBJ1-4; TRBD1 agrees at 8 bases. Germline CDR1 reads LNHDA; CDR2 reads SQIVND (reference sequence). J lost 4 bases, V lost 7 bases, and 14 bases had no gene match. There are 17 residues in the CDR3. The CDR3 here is CASTYTQGQAINEKLFF. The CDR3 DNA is TGTGCCAGTACCTACACACAGGGACAGGCGATTAATGAAAAACTGTTTTTT.

The CDR3 spells CASSFLPGQGRFDTQYF. CDR3 DNA: TGTGCCAGCAGCTTTCTTCCGGGACAGGGGAGGTTCGATACGCAGTATTTT. The chain joins TRBV5-4 to TRBJ2-3; TRBD1 aligns across 10 bases. The CDR3 sequence is 17 residues long. Germline values: CDR1 SGHNT, CDR2 YYREEE (reference sequence). After removal of 2 bases from V and 6 bases from J, the junction contained 12 bases not matched to a gene.

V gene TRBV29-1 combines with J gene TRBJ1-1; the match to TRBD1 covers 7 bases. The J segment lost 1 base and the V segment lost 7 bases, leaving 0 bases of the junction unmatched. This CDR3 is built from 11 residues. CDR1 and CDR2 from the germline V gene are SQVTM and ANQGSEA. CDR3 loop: CSGQGNTEAFF. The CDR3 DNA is TGCAGCGGACAGGGGAACACTGAAGCTTTCTTT.

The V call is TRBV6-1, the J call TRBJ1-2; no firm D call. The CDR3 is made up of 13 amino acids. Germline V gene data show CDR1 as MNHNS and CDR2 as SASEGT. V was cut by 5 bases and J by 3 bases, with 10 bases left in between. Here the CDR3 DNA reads TGTGCCAGCAGTAGCGAGGTTGACTATGGCTACACCTTC. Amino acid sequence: CASSSEVDYGYTF.

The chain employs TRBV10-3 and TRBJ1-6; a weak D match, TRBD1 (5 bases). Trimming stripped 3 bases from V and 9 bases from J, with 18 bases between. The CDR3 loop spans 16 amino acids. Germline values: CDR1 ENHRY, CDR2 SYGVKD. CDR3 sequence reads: CAISEQGLTGGSPLHF. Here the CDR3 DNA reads TGTGCCATCAGTGAACAAGGCTTAACGGGGGGTTCACCCCTCCACTTT.

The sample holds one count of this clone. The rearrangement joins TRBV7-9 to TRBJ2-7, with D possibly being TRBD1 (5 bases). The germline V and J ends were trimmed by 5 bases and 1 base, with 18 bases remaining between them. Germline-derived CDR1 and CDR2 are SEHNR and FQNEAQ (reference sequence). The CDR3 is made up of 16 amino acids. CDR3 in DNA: TGTGCCAGCAGCCAACCAGGGAACCTACGATCCTACGAGCAGTACTTC. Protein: CASSQPGNLRSYEQYF. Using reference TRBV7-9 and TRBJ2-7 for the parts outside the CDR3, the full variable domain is DTGVSQNPRHKITKRGQNVTFRCDPISEHNRLYWYRQTLGQGPEFLTYFQNEAQLEKSRLLSDRFSAERPKGSFSTLEIQRTEQGDSAMYLCASSQPGNLRSYEQYFGPGTRLTVT.

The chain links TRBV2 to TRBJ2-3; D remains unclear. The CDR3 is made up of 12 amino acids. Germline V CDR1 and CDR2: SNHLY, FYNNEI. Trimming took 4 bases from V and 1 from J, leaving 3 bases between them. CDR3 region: CASSGRTDTQYF. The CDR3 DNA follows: TGTGCCAGCAGTGGGCGCACAGATACGCAGTATTTT.

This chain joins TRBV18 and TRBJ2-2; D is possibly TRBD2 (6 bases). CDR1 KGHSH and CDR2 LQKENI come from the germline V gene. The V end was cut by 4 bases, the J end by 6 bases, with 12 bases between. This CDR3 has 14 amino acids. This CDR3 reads CASSLSEGAGELFF. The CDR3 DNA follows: TGTGCCAGCTCACTATCGGAGGGAGCCGGGGAGCTGTTTTTT.

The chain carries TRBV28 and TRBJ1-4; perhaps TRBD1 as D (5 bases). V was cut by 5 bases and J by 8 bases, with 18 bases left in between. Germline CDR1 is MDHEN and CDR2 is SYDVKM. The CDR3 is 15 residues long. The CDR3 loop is CASSQSRGAGEKLFF. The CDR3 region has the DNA TGTGCCAGCAGTCAGTCCCGGGGCGCAGGGGAAAAACTGTTTTTT.